The sequence of this T cell receptor (beta chain) was determined in a study of PD-1 blockade in classical Hodgkin lymphoma. This clone was observed once. All patients experienced relapse after autologous stem cell transplantation, and brentuximab vedotin exposure was variable. Some clones are missing from TCRdb's copy, which holds only in-frame ones; the method was immunoSEQ multiplex PCR. The profile shows some 150,000 clones, around 84% of them singletons. The input for sequencing was peripheral blood mononuclear cells (PBMCs), taken before the second cycle of nivolumab. The receptor was isolated from a human donor with classical Hodgkin lymphoma.

Written as DNA, the CDR3 is TGTGCCAGCAGTTGGGACAGGGCCCTAACTGAAGCTTTCTTT. It yields the protein CASSWDRALTEAFF. The chain links TRBV6-6 to TRBJ1-1; TRBD1 matches at 9 bases. There are 14 residues in the CDR3. Trimming removed 4 bases from V and 5 bases from J; junction bases left unmatched: 5. Germline values: CDR1 MNHNY, CDR2 SVGAGI (reference sequence).